This T cell receptor (beta chain) stems from a study of blood T cell repertoires in COVID-19. Study overall: Donors in the United States, Italy and Spain gave samples during acute or convalescent COVID-19. Sample material is recorded as cDNA or gDNA derived from T cells, B-cell-depleted T cells, or PBMCs.

Clones were sequenced by immunoSEQ multiplex PCR, and TCRdb holds only the in-frame ones, with some missing. The repertoire holds more than 55,000 clones, roughly four fifths seen once, with around 9.6% in the top ten. Germline V gene lookup returns CDR1 SGHTA and CDR2 FQGNSA. Between the trimmed V and J ends, which lost 3 bases and 0 bases, there was a span of 5 bases. The CDR3 spans 13 residues. Sequenced material: peripheral blood. The chain has TRBV7-2 and TRBJ1-1; D gene uncertain. This receptor was taken from a woman at least 80 years old with acute or convalescent COVID-19. The CDR3 region has the DNA TGTGCCAGCAGCTTTACGGTGAACACTGAAGCTTTCTTT. It codes for CASSFTVNTEAFF.